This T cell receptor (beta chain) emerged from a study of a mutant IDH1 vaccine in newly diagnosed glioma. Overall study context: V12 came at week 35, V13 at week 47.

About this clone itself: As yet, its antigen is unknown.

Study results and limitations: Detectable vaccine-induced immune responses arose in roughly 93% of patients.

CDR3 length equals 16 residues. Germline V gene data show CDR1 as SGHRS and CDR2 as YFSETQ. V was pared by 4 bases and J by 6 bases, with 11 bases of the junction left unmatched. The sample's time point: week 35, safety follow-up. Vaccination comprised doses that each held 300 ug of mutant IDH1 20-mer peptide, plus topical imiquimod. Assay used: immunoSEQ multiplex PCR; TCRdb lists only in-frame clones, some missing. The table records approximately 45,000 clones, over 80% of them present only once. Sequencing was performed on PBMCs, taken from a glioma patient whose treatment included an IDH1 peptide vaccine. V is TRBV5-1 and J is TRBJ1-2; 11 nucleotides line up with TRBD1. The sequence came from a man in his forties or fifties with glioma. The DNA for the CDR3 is TGCGCCAGCAGCCCTTCCGGGGGGACAGGGGGAAATGGCTACACCTTC. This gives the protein CASSPSGGTGGNGYTF.